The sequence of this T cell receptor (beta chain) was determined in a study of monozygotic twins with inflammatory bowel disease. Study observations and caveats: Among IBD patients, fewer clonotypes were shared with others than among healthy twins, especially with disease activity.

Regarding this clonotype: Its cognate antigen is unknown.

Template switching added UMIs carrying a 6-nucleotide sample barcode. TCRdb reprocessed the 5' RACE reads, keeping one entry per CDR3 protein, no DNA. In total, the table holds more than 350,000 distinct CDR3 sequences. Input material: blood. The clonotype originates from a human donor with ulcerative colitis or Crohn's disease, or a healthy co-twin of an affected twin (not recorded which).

CDR3 residues: CASSSQGTGVNEKLFF. The V call is TRBV7-2, the J call TRBJ1-4; as DNA is missing, the TRBD1 call by TCRdb cannot be tested. This CDR3 has 16 residues. Germline V gene data show CDR1 as SGHTA and CDR2 as FQGNSA.